The 23 T cell receptor beta chains below were found in one sample sequenced in a study of post-analysis software for immune sequencing data. Study results and caveats: TRBV5-6, TRBV5-1 and TRBV20-1 were among roughly 5 TRBV segments more frequent in patients than controls.

These receptors' targets are unknown. Unique molecular identifiers were carried by the TCR beta cDNA libraries. TCRdb processed the PCR reads anew with MiXCR; each CDR3 protein has one entry. This sample has about 460,000 distinct CDR3 sequences, with around 40% found just once. The sequencing sample was made of blood. The receptors here all came from a girl under 18 with multiple sclerosis.

There are many counts of this clonotype. V gene TRBV20-1 combines with J gene TRBJ2-7; TRBD2 might be the D (6 bases). CDR1 is DFQATT, CDR2 SNEGSKA, per germline (reference sequence). The CDR3 is 14 residues long. Trimming took off 1 base at V and 0 bases at J, with 10 bases between the two ends. The CDR3 DNA sequence: TGCAGTGCTAGAGTTGGCGGGGACTCCTACGAGCAGTACTTC. Its protein product is CSARVGGDSYEQYF.

As DNA, the CDR3 is TGCAGTGCTAGAGACCAGGGCGCCGGGGAGACCCAGTACTTC. It specifies CSARDQGAGETQYF. This chain joins TRBV20-1 and TRBJ2-5; TRBD1 is a possible D gene (5 bases). With 0 bases removed from V and 5 bases from J, the gap between germline ends came to 13 bases. The CDR3 is made up of 14 amino acids. The germline gives CDR1 DFQATT, CDR2 SNEGSKA (reference sequence).

This clonotype turned up a few times. This sequence joins TRBV20-1 and TRBJ2-1, with D possibly being TRBD2 (6 bases). V lost 4 bases and J 9 bases, leaving 19 bases between the germline ends. Germline V CDR1 and CDR2: DFQATT, SNEGSKA (reference sequence). The CDR3 is made up of 14 amino acids. In DNA, the CDR3 is TGCAGTGCTAATAGCGGACCCACTCCGGGTGAGCAGTTCTTC. As protein: CSANSGPTPGEQFF.

V and J are TRBV20-1 and TRBJ2-3, with 9 bases matching TRBD2. Trimming took 8 bases from V and 1 from J; bases not matched to a gene: 7. The germline gives CDR1 DFQATT, CDR2 SNEGSKA (reference sequence). CDR3 size: 14 residues. The CDR3 region is CSSRGLAGTDTQYF. The CDR3 DNA reads as TGCAGTTCTCGGGGACTAGCCGGCACAGATACGCAGTATTTT.

The chain has TRBV4-1 and TRBJ2-2; 7 nucleotides agree with TRBD2. The CDR3 totals 16 residues. Germline V gene sequence: CDR1 MGHRA, CDR2 YSYEKL. With 0 bases clipped from V and 2 bases from J, the junction kept 3 bases outside the gene matches. CDR3 DNA sequence: TGCGCCAGCAGCCAAGAAGGGACTACCAACACCGGGGAGCTGTTTTTT. Translating gives CASSQEGTTNTGELFF.

The V call is TRBV20-1, the J call TRBJ2-1; TRBD2 matches at 14 bases. CDR1 is DFQATT and CDR2 is SNEGSKA in the germline V gene (reference sequence). V shed 0 bases, J shed 2 bases, and the junction held 9 bases outside the gene matches. CDR3 length equals 19 residues. In DNA, the CDR3 is TGCAGTGCTAGAGATCAGGGGACTAGCGGGAGAGTAGCCTACAATGAGCAGTTCTTC. Translation gives CSARDQGTSGRVAYNEQFF.

The V gene is TRBV20-1, the J gene TRBJ2-4; D tentatively reads TRBD1 or TRBD2 (5 bases each). Per germline, CDR1 DFQATT and CDR2 SNEGSKA (reference sequence). The V and J ends lost 3 bases and 3 bases respectively, with 12 bases between them. There are 14 residues in the CDR3. The CDR3 bases are TGCAGTGCTAGCGGGGCTGTGGGCAAAAACATTCAGTACTTC. Amino acids: CSASGAVGKNIQYF.

The rearrangement uses TRBV24-1 and TRBJ2-1, with D unresolved. Germline V CDR1 and CDR2: KGHDR, SFDVKD. The CDR3 is 14 residues long. V lost 4 bases to trimming and J lost 8 bases, with 14 bases between them. The CDR3 region is CATSEEASQDEQFF. In nucleotides, the CDR3 is TGTGCCACCAGTGAAGAGGCTAGTCAGGATGAGCAGTTCTTC.

The chain carries TRBV7-9 and TRBJ2-1; possibly TRBD1 for D (6 bases). This CDR3 spans 12 amino acids. Trimming left V 5 bases short and J 7 bases short, with 9 bases between. Germline CDR1 reads SEHNR; CDR2 reads FQNEAQ (reference sequence). The CDR3 sequence is CASSEQGNEQFF. The CDR3 DNA reads TGTGCCAGCAGCGAACAGGGAAATGAGCAGTTCTTC. Variable domain in full (rest from reference TRBV7-9 and TRBJ2-1): DTGVSQNPRHKITKRGQNVTFRCDPISEHNRLYWYRQTLGQGPEFLTYFQNEAQLEKSRLLSDRFSAERPKGSFSTLEIQRTEQGDSAMYLCASSEQGNEQFFGPGTRLTVL.

V and J are TRBV20-1 and TRBJ2-1; unclear D gene. V was trimmed by 1 base and J by 5 bases, leaving 9 bases between them. The length of the CDR3 is 13 residues. Germline CDR1 and CDR2: DFQATT and SNEGSKA (reference sequence). The CDR3 is CSARGTPNNEQFF. The CDR3 DNA reads as TGCAGTGCTAGAGGAACGCCTAACAATGAGCAGTTCTTC.

V and J are TRBV28 and TRBJ2-3; possible D gene TRBD1, 6 bases. Per germline, CDR1 MDHEN and CDR2 SYDVKM. Trimming shortened V by 6 bases and J by 10 bases, and 23 bases separated the two germline ends. CDR3 size: 15 residues. The CDR3 reads CASSLIMASQGAQYF. The CDR3 nucleotides are TGTGCCAGCAGCCTCATTATGGCCTCACAGGGAGCGCAGTATTTT.

The V and J genes are TRBV28 and TRBJ1-3; possibly TRBD1 for D (5 bases). The CDR3 has 15 amino acids. Trimming left V 2 bases short and J 4 bases short, with 12 bases between. Germline CDR1 and CDR2: MDHEN and SYDVKM. For the CDR3, the DNA is TGTGCCAGCAGTTTACTGCTAGGGGAAGGAAACACCATATATTTT. This sequence encodes CASSLLLGEGNTIYF.

In DNA, the CDR3 is TGCAGTGCTATATATCCCAGGGAATCCTACAATGAGCAGTTCTTC. It codes for CSAIYPRESYNEQFF. V gene TRBV20-1 combines with J gene TRBJ2-1, with D possibly TRBD1 on 5 matching bases. Germline lookup yields CDR1 DFQATT and CDR2 SNEGSKA (reference sequence). Trimming took 4 bases from V and 1 from J, leaving 14 bases between them. The CDR3 sequence is 15 residues long.

The V and J genes are TRBV9 and TRBJ2-1; tentatively, D is TRBD2 (6 bases). The CDR3 contains 13 residues. V was pared by 3 bases and J by 8 bases, with 12 bases between. CDR1 is SGDLS and CDR2 is YYNGEE in the germline V gene. The CDR3 here is CASSGLGGDEQFF. The CDR3 DNA follows: TGTGCCAGCAGCGGATTGGGCGGGGATGAGCAGTTCTTC.

V gene TRBV7-6 combines with J gene TRBJ2-1; tentatively, D is TRBD2 (5 bases). Germline CDR1 reads SGHVS; CDR2 reads FNYEAQ. The CDR3 is 15 residues long. Trimming removed 5 bases at V and 3 bases at J, with 14 bases between. Here the CDR3 reads CASSLTRTGYNEQFF. The CDR3 DNA reads as TGTGCCAGCAGCCTAACTAGAACCGGCTACAATGAGCAGTTCTTC.

This chain links TRBV7-2 with TRBJ2-3; 12 nucleotides agree with TRBD2. This CDR3 spans 17 amino acids. Germline CDR1 is SGHTA and CDR2 is FQGNSA. Unmatched junction bases numbered 2, after V lost 1 base and J lost 0 bases. CDR3 nucleotides: TGTGCCAGCAGCTTAGTGGGGACTAGCGGGAGCACAGATACGCAGTATTTT. Its protein is CASSLVGTSGSTDTQYF. Using reference TRBV7-2 and TRBJ2-3 for the parts outside the CDR3, the full variable domain is GAGVSQSPSNKVTEKGKDVELRCDPISGHTALYWYRQSLGQGLEFLIYFQGNSAPDKSGLPSDRFSAERTGGSVSTLTIQRTQQEDSAVYLCASSLVGTSGSTDTQYFGPGTRLTVL.

This chain uses TRBV20-1 with TRBJ2-1; a possible D gene is TRBD2 (5 bases). Germline V lookup: CDR1 DFQATT, CDR2 SNEGSKA (reference sequence). The V end was cut by 7 bases, the J end by 3 bases, with 28 bases between. The CDR3 runs 18 residues. CDR3: CSGRRSSRVTILYNEQFF. CDR3 DNA: TGCAGTGGTCGGAGGTCGTCGCGGGTCACCATCCTCTACAATGAGCAGTTCTTC.

V usage is TRBV12-3 or TRBV12-4 and J usage is TRBJ2-1; D is unresolved. This CDR3 contains 15 residues. V lost 6 bases and J 0 bases, leaving 12 bases between the germline ends. The CDR3 nucleotides read TGTGCCAGCAGATTAACCCCTTCCTCCTACAATGAGCAGTTCTTC. This sequence encodes CASRLTPSSYNEQFF.

The J gene is TRBJ1-2, the V gene TRBV6-5; D gene unclear. The V end lost 3 bases, the J end lost 2 bases, and 13 bases lay between the germline ends. Germline CDR1 and CDR2: MNHEY and SVGAGI. The CDR3 consists of 15 residues. CDR3 loop: CASSYSIMRNYGYTF. For the CDR3, the DNA is TGTGCCAGCAGTTATTCAATTATGAGGAACTATGGCTACACCTTC.

The chain has TRBV11-2 and TRBJ2-5; TRBD2 matches at 9 bases. V was pared by 5 bases and J by 4 bases, with 5 bases of the junction left unmatched. CDR3 length equals 14 residues. In germline, CDR1 is SGHAT, CDR2 FQNNGV. CDR3 nucleotide sequence: TGTGCCAGCAGCATCGGACTAGCGAGAGAGACCCAGTACTTC. Amino acids: CASSIGLARETQYF.

CDR3 nucleotide sequence: TGTGCCAGCGCAGGGGGCGACGTAGCCAAAAACATTCAGTACTTC. This translates into CASAGGDVAKNIQYF. The rearrangement links TRBV28 to TRBJ2-4; TRBD1 matches 8 bases. V shed 8 bases, J shed 0 bases, and the junction held 6 bases outside the gene matches. CDR1 MDHEN and CDR2 SYDVKM come from the germline V gene. CDR3 length equals 15 residues.

Of note for this clonotype: This may be a read error: a much more frequent sequence differs by one nucleotide. The gene calls are TRBV27 and TRBJ1-2; D gene unclear. Germline assignment: CDR1 MNHEY and CDR2 SMNVEV (reference sequence). The CDR3 totals 15 residues. V was cut by 8 bases and J by 2 bases, with 18 bases left in between. CDR3 sequence: CASSPGRRVNYGYTF. CDR3 DNA sequence: TGTGCCAGCTCTCCCGGGAGGCGAGTAAACTATGGCTACACCTTC.

This clonotype was observed a few times. The J gene is TRBJ1-4, the V gene TRBV12-3 or TRBV12-4; tentatively, D is TRBD1 (5 bases). V dropped 3 bases and J dropped 7 bases, with 12 bases sitting between them. The length of the CDR3 is 14 residues. The CDR3 DNA sequence: TGTGCCAGCAGTTTCAAGGGCGGGGGTGAAAAACTGTTTTTT. Its protein product is CASSFKGGGEKLFF.